This T cell receptor beta chain is from a study of blood T cell repertoires in COVID-19. Study information: Sites in the United States, Italy and Spain provided acute and convalescent COVID-19 samples. The cDNA or gDNA used as material had been derived from T cells, B-cell-depleted T cells, or PBMCs.

Seattle-derived patients entered the study during active infection and were followed longitudinally. Study processing details: Reference gene primer amplification yielded estimated nucleated cell counts. Assay used: immunoSEQ multiplex PCR; TCRdb lists only in-frame clones, some missing. That table supplies the V and J calls and clone size; D and trimming were determined from the DNA. In the table there are 350,000 or so clones, about 91% of which are singletons. The CDR3 totals 16 residues. The V segment lost 6 bases and the J segment 0 bases; nucleotides outside the gene matches: 6. The germline gives CDR1 MDHEN, CDR2 SYDVKM.

The V call is TRBV28, the J call TRBJ2-3, with 10 bases identical to TRBD1. The specimen sequenced was peripheral blood. The sequence was obtained from a woman aged 25 to 39 with COVID-19, enrolled during active disease. Here the CDR3 DNA reads TGTGCCAGCAGGACAGGGGGCCGTTATAGCACAGATACGCAGTATTTT. Its protein product is CASRTGGRYSTDTQYF.